This T cell receptor (beta chain) emerged from a study of blood T cell repertoires in COVID-19. Study overall: Collection of acute and convalescent COVID-19 samples took place in the United States, Italy and Spain.

This CDR3 spans 16 amino acids. The V end was cut by 5 bases, the J end by 0 bases, with 15 bases between. Germline loops: CDR1 SGHTA, CDR2 FQGNSA. The repertoire was sequenced with immunoSEQ multiplex PCR; TCRdb's copy has only in-frame clones and lacks some. The sample includes more than 90,000 clones, around nine tenths of them seen just once. The chain recombines TRBV7-2 with TRBJ2-3; maybe TRBD2 (5 bases). This sequence originates from a man aged 35 to 55 with acute or convalescent COVID-19. The sample comprised peripheral blood. The CDR3 nucleotides read TGTGCCAGCAGCACAAGAAGCGGATCTAGCACAGATACGCAGTATTTT. It codes for CASSTRSGSSTDTQYF.